This entry concerns a single T cell receptor beta chain. No antigen is known for it. No much larger clonotype is one base removed from it; base qualities were not supplied. The CDR3 regions of human TCRbeta chains were analyzed by immunosequencing. The source study handled its data this way. Repertoire TCRs were matched against a reference library of SARS-CoV-2-specific TCRs generated with the MIRA antigen-specificity platform. Breadth meant the fraction of unique TCRs that were SARS-CoV-2-associated, whereas depth meant the fraction of total T cells that were SARS-CoV-2-associated. Using the MIRA data, every spike-specific TCR was mapped to the spike region that the TCR reacted to and assigned to either a CD4 or a CD8 class. Log10-transformed breadth and depth values were compared by one-way ANOVA with Sidak's multiple comparisons tests. Drawn from immuneACCESS, this table holds only the in-frame rearrangements with V and J called that TCRdb kept. Clones are partly lost; checked studies trace under half to an unresolved V gene and leave the rest unexplained. That table furnishes V, J and clone size, whereas the DNA furnished D and trimming. For this sample there are around 100,000 clones; around 89% appear just once. The top ten hold around 1.8% of the sample.

CDR1 and CDR2, per the germline V gene, are SGHTA and FQGNSA. From its cysteine to its phenylalanine, the CDR3 spans 15 amino acids. Of all the DNA, just the CDR3 is kept, 45 bases in frame from base 1. Relative to germline, V is missing 2 bases and J is missing 8 bases, with 5 bases of the junction outside any gene match. These data belong to a study of T cell responses to AZD1222 COVID-19 vaccine (dated by TCRdb to the early 2020s). With respect to the entire study: AZD1222 recipients whose second dose came at about 4 weeks and those whose second dose came at about 12 weeks were combined into one group, since spike-specific TCR depth and breadth did not differ between the two schedules. Trial participants were enrolled by age into 18-55, 56-69 and 70-plus year subgroups, with approximately 150, 28 and 58 TCR-sequenced participants respectively. A total of 230 to 250 trial participants underwent TCR sequencing, of whom about 210 had received two doses of AZD1222 and roughly 26 had received two doses of the MenACWY control vaccine. Overall study results and their limits: Spike-specific TCR breadth and depth rose significantly after two AZD1222 doses compared with day 0 and with MenACWY recipients. No day 14 peak-response samples were available, so repertoires were characterized only after the peak T cell response. Conclusions about previously exposed vaccinees were limited because only six AZD1222 recipients were SARS-CoV-2 seropositive at baseline. In the small 56-69-year group, the increase in depth fell short of significance, most likely because of low power. Participants were mostly white British and included more females than males, and it was suggested by the authors that clonal diversity may have been underestimated. Reportedly, close to half of the unique spike-specific TCRs recognized epitopes lying outside the regions that are mutated in the B.1.351 and B.1.1.7 variants. The vaccine-associated CD4 TCRs covered the entire spike protein, and the dominant responses fell in regions 160-218 and 743-854.

The sample's time point label, in plain terms: baseline before first vaccination. Vaccinee samples were obtained from the UK trials COV001 and COV002, which included a single-blind randomized controlled phase 2/3 trial of AZD1222 (ChAdOx1 nCoV-19) in healthy adults. Trial participant PBMC samples were collected at day 0 and day 28 after the second dose for TCRbeta chain sequencing. Sequenced material: peripheral blood, taken on day 0 of AZD1222 vaccination. The clonotype was recovered from an adult in good health. The receptor chain draws on TRBV7-2 and TRBJ2-2; 10 nucleotides in the junction match TRBD1. The CDR3 region reads CASSLRTGGEGELFF. The base sequence is TGTGCCAGCAGCTTAAGGACAGGGGGGGAAGGGGAGCTGTTTTTT.